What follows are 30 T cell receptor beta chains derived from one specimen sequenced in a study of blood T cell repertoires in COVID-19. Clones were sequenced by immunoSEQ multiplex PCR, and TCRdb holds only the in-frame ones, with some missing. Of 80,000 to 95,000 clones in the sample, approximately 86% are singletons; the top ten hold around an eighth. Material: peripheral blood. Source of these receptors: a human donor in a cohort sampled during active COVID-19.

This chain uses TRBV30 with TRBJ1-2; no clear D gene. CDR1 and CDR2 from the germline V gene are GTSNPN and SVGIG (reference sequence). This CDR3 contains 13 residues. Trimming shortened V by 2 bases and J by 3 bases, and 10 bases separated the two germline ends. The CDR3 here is CAWSPTPDYGYTF. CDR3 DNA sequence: TGTGCCTGGAGTCCAACACCAGACTATGGCTACACCTTC. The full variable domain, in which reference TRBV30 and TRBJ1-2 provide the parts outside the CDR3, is SQTIHQWPATLVQPVGSPLSLECTVEGTSNPNLYWYRQAAGRGLQLLFYSVGIGQISSEVPQNLSASRPQDRQFILSSKKLLLSDSGFYLCAWSPTPDYGYTFGSGTRLTVV.

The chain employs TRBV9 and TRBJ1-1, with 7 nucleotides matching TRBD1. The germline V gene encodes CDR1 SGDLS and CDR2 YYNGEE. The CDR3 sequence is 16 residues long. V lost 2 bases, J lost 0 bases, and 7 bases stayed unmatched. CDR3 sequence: CASSVGTARMNTEAFF. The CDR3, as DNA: TGTGCCAGCAGCGTCGGGACAGCTAGAATGAACACTGAAGCTTTCTTT.

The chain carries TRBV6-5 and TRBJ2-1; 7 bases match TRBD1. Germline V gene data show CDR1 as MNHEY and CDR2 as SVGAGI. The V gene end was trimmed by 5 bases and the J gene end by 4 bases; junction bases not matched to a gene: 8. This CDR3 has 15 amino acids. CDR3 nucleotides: TGTGCCAGCAGTAGAAGTGGGACAGATTACAATGAGCAGTTCTTC. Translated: CASSRSGTDYNEQFF.

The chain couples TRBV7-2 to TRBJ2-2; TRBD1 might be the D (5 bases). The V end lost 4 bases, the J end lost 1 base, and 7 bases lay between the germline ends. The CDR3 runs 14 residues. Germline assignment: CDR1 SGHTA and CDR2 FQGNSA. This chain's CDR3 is CASSSQGNTGELFF. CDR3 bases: TGTGCCAGCAGCTCGCAGGGGAACACCGGGGAGCTGTTTTTT.

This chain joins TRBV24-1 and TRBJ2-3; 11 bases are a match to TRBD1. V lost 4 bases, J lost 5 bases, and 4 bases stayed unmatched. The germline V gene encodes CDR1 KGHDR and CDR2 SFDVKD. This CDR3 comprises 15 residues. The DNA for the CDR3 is TGTGCCACCAGTGAGGGGACAGGGGGAAAAGATACGCAGTATTTT. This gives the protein CATSEGTGGKDTQYF.

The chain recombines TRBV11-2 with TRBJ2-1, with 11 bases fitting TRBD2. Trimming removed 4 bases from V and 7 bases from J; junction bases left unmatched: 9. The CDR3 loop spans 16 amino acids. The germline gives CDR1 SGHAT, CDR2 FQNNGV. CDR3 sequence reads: CASSSLAGVRGNEQFF. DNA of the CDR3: TGTGCCAGCAGCTCACTAGCGGGGGTTAGGGGAAATGAGCAGTTCTTC.

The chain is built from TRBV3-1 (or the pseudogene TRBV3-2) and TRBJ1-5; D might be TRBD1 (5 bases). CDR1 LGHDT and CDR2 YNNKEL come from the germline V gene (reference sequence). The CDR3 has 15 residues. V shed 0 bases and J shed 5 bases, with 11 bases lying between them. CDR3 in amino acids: CASSQDWGGDQPQHF. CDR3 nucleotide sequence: TGTGCCAGCAGCCAAGATTGGGGGGGGGATCAGCCCCAGCATTTT.

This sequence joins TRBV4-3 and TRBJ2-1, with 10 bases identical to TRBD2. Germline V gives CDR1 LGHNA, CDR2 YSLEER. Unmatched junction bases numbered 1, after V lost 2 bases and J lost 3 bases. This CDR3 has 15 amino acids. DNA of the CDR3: TGCGCCAGCAGCCAACTAGCGGGAGTCTACAATGAGCAGTTCTTC. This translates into CASSQLAGVYNEQFF.

Here the CDR3 reads CASSSTPGPGNTIYF. DNA for the CDR3: TGTGCCAGTAGCTCAACCCCAGGGCCGGGAAACACCATATATTTT. The gene calls are TRBV19 and TRBJ1-3, with TRBD1 as a possible D gene (5 bases). V shed 6 bases and J shed 4 bases, with 16 bases lying between them. Germline CDR1 LNHDA, CDR2 SQIVND (reference sequence). This CDR3 has 15 residues.

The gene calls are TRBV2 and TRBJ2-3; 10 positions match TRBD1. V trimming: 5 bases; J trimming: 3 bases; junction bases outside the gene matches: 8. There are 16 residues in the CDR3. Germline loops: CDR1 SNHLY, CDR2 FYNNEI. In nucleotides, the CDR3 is TGTGCCAGCAGTCCTCGACAGGGGGCGCGGACAGATACGCAGTATTTT. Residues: CASSPRQGARTDTQYF.

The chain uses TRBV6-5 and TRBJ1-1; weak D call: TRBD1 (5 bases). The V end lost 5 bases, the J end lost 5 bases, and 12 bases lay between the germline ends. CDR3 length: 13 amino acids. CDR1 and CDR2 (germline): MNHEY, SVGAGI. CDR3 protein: CASSTDSSTEAFF. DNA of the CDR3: TGTGCCAGCAGTACAGACAGTTCGACTGAAGCTTTCTTT.

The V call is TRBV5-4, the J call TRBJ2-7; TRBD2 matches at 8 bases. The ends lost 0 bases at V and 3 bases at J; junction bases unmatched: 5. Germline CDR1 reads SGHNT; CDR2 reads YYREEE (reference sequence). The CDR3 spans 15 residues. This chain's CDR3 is CASSLGGGPGYEQYF. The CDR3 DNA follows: TGTGCCAGCAGCTTGGGCGGGGGGCCGGGCTACGAGCAGTACTTC.

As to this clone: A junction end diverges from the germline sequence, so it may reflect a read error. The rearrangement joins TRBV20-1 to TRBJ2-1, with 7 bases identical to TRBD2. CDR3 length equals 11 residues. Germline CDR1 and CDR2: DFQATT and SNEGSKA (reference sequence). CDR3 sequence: CSAHGRGNQLF. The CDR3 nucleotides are TGCAGTGCTCACGGGCGGGGGAACCAACTCTTC.

For the CDR3, the DNA is TGTGCCAGCAGTCCCAGCGGGACCCGGAATAGCAATCAGCCCCAGCATTTT. Translating it yields CASSPSGTRNSNQPQHF. The rearrangement uses TRBV28 and TRBJ1-5, with D perhaps TRBD1 (5 bases). The CDR3 length is 17 residues. Germline CDR1 reads MDHEN; CDR2 reads SYDVKM. Deletions cut 5 bases from V and 0 bases from J, with 17 bases between.

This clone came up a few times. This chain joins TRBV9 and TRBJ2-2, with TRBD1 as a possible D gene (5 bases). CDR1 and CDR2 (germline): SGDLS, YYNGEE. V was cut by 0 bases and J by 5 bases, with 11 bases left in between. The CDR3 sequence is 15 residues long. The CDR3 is CASSVANAGTGELFF. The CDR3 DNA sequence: TGTGCCAGCAGCGTAGCTAATGCAGGGACCGGGGAGCTGTTTTTT.

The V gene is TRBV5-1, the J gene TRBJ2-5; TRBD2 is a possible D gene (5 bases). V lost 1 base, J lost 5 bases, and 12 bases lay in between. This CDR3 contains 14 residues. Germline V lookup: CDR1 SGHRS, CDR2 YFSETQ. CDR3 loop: CASSLFRSGETQYF. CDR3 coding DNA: TGCGCCAGCAGCTTGTTCCGGTCGGGGGAGACCCAGTACTTC.

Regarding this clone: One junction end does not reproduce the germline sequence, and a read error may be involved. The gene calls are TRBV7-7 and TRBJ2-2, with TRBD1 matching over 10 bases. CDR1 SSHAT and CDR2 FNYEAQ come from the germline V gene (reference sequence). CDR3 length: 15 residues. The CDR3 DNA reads TGTGCTAGCAGCCTTGGACAGGGGGGCTACGGGGAGCTGTTTTTT. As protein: CASSLGQGGYGELFF.

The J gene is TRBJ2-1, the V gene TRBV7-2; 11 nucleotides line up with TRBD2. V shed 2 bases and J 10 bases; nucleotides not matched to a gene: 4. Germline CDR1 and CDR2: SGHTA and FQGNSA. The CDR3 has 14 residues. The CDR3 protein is CASSLHPSGGEQFF. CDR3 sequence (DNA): TGTGCCAGCAGCTTACACCCTAGCGGGGGGGAGCAGTTCTTC.

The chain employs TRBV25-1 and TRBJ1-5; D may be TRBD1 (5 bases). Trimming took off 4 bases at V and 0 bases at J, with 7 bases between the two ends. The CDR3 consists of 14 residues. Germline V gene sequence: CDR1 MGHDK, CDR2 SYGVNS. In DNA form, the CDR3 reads TGTGCCAGCAGTGGGCAGGGTAGCAATCAGCCCCAGCATTTT. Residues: CASSGQGSNQPQHF.

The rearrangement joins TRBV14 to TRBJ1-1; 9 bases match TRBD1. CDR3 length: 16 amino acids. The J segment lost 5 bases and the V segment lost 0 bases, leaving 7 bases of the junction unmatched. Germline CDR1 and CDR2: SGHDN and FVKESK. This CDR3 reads CASSQELPGQGTEAFF. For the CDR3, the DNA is TGTGCCAGCAGCCAAGAACTCCCGGGACAGGGAACTGAAGCTTTCTTT.

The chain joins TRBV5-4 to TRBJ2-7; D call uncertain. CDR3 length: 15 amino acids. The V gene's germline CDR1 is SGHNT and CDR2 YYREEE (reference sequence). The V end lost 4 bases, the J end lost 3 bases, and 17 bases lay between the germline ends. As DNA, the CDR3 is TGTGCCAGCAGCCTGGGCTCGAGGCCGGACTACGAGCAGTACTTC. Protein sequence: CASSLGSRPDYEQYF.

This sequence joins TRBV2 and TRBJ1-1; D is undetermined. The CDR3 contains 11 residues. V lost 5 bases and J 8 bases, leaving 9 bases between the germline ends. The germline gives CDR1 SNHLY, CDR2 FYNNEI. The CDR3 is CASSMRVEAFF. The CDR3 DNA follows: TGTGCCAGCAGTATGAGGGTGGAAGCTTTCTTT.

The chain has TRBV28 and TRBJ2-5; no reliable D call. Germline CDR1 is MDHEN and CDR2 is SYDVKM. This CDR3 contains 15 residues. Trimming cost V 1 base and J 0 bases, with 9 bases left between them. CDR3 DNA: TGTGCCAGCAGTTTATCCCCTTATTACCAAGAGACCCAGTACTTC. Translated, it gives CASSLSPYYQETQYF.

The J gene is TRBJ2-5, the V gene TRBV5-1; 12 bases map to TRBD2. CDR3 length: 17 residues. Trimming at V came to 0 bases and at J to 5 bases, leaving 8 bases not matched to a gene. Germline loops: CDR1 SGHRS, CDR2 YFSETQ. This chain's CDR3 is CASSLGLAGVGGETQYF. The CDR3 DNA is TGCGCCAGCAGCTTGGGACTAGCGGGAGTAGGAGGCGAGACCCAGTACTTC. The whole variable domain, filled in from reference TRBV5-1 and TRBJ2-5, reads KAGVTQTPRYLIKTRGQQVTLSCSPISGHRSVSWYQQTPGQGLQFLFEYFSETQRNKGNFPGRFSGRQFSNSRSEMNVSTLELGDSALYLCASSLGLAGVGGETQYFGPGTRLLVL.

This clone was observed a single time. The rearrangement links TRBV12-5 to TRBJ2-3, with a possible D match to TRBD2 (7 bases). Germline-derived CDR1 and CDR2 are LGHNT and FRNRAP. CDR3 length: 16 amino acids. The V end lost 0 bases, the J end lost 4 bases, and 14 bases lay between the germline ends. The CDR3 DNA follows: TGTGCTAGTGGTTTGGTACTGGGGGGGGGCCCAGATACGCAGTATTTT. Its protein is CASGLVLGGGPDTQYF.

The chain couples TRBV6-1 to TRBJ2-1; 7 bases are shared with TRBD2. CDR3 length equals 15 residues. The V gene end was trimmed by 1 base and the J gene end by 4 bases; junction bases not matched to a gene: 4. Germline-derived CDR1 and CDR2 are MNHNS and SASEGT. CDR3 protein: CASSEGWTSYNEQFF. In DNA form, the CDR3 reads TGTGCCAGCAGTGAAGGGTGGACTAGTTACAATGAGCAGTTCTTC.

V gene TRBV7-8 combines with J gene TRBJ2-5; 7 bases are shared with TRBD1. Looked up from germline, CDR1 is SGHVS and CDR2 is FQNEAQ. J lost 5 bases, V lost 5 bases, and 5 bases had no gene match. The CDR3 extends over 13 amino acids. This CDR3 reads CASSPDRLETQYF. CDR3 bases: TGTGCCAGCAGCCCGGACAGGCTGGAGACCCAGTACTTC.

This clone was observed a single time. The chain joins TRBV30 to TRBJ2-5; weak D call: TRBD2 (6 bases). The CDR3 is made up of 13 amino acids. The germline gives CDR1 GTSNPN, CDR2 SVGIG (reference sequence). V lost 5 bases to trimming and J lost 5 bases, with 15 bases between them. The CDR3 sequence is CAWASVRKETQYF. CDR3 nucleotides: TGTGCCTGGGCTAGCGTCAGGAAGGAGACCCAGTACTTC.

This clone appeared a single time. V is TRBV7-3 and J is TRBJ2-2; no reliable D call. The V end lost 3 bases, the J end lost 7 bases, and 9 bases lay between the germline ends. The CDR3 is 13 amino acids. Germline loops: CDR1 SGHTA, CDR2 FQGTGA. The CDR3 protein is CASSFTSGGELFF. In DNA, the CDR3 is TGTGCCAGCAGCTTCACAAGTGGCGGGGAGCTGTTTTTT.

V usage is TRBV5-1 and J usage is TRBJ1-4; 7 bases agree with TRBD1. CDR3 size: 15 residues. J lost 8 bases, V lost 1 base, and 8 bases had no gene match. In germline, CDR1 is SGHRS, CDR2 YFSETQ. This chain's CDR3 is CASSLFDREGEKLFF. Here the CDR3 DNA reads TGCGCCAGCAGCTTGTTCGACAGGGAAGGAGAAAAACTGTTTTTT.